Each of the 23 T cell receptor beta chains below was sequenced from the same sample in a study of T cells in localized non-small cell lung cancer. Sequencing was performed with immunoSEQ multiplex PCR; in TCRdb, only in-frame clones are kept and a portion is missing. The profile shows roughly 48,000 clones, 60% to 85% of them singletons. This material consisted of PBMCs, taken before any cancer treatment. These receptors all come from a woman aged 35 to 70 with stage II lung adenocarcinoma.

The chain combines TRBV28 with TRBJ1-5; D is undetermined. This CDR3 contains 14 residues. From germline, CDR1 is MDHEN and CDR2 SYDVKM. The ends were cut back, 2 bases at V and 0 bases at J, with 5 bases in the middle. The CDR3 loop reads CASSLRISNQPQHF. The CDR3, as DNA: TGTGCCAGCAGTTTAAGGATTAGCAATCAGCCCCAGCATTTT.

This sequence joins TRBV9 and TRBJ2-1, with D perhaps matching TRBD2 (6 bases). Trimming left V 4 bases short and J 9 bases short, with 17 bases between. Germline V gives CDR1 SGDLS, CDR2 YYNGEE. The CDR3 extends over 14 amino acids. CDR3 residues: CASSQSEGAGEQFF. The DNA of the CDR3 is TGTGCCAGCAGCCAGTCCGAGGGAGCGGGTGAGCAGTTCTTC.

This chain joins TRBV7-2 and TRBJ1-4; TRBD1 is a possible D gene (5 bases). V was pared by 5 bases and J by 7 bases, with 11 bases between. CDR3 length: 13 residues. Germline CDR1 and CDR2: SGHTA and FQGNSA. CDR3 coding DNA: TGTGCCAGCAGCCTCGGGGGAGGTGAAAAACTGTTTTTT. Its translation is CASSLGGGEKLFF. Full variable domain (outside the CDR3, taken from reference TRBV7-2 and TRBJ1-4): GAGVSQSPSNKVTEKGKDVELRCDPISGHTALYWYRQSLGQGLEFLIYFQGNSAPDKSGLPSDRFSAERTGGSVSTLTIQRTQQEDSAVYLCASSLGGGEKLFFGSGTQLSVL.

This chain joins TRBV7-9 and TRBJ1-5; D is possibly TRBD1 (6 bases). CDR3 size: 14 residues. The V and J ends lost 6 bases and 1 base respectively, with 10 bases between them. CDR1 SEHNR and CDR2 FQNEAQ come from the germline V gene (reference sequence). CDR3 in DNA: TGTGCCAGCAGTCTCACAGGGAGCAATCAGCCCCAGCATTTT. This gives the protein CASSLTGSNQPQHF.

The sample holds a few counts of this clone. The chain links TRBV4-3 to TRBJ1-2; D perhaps matches TRBD1 (5 bases). This CDR3 has 16 residues. V was shortened by 1 base and J by 5 bases, with 17 bases between the two germline ends. CDR1 is LGHNA, CDR2 YSLEER, per germline. The CDR3 DNA reads as TGCGCCAGCAGCCAAGCTGCGAGAGGGGCGGGGTATGGCTACACCTTC. Its translation is CASSQAARGAGYGYTF.

The V gene is TRBV30, the J gene TRBJ1-5; 8 bases fit TRBD1. CDR3 length: 14 residues. CDR1 GTSNPN and CDR2 SVGIG come from the germline V gene (reference sequence). The junction had 2 bases not matched to a gene; V was cut back by 2 bases and J by 2 bases. The CDR3 DNA reads as TGTGCCTGGAGTCTGGACAGGGGCAATCAGCCCCAGCATTTT. As protein: CAWSLDRGNQPQHF. Full variable domain (remainder filled in from reference TRBV30 and TRBJ1-5): SQTIHQWPATLVQPVGSPLSLECTVEGTSNPNLYWYRQAAGRGLQLLFYSVGIGQISSEVPQNLSASRPQDRQFILSSKKLLLSDSGFYLCAWSLDRGNQPQHFGDGTRLSIL.

About this clone: The same CDR3 arises from other DNA sequences in this sample as well. This rearrangement joins TRBV4-1 to TRBJ2-1; D gene unclear. Trimming left V 2 bases short and J 2 bases short, with 13 bases between. This CDR3 is 16 amino acids long. Germline-derived CDR1 and CDR2 are MGHRA and YSYEKL. The CDR3 is CASSQINMVAYNEQFF. The CDR3 bases are TGCGCCAGCAGCCAAATTAACATGGTCGCCTACAATGAGCAGTTCTTC.

This clone appeared a single time. The chain has TRBV7-8 and TRBJ1-2; 8 nucleotides match TRBD1. The ends lost 1 base at V and 8 bases at J; junction bases unmatched: 6. The CDR3 spans 14 residues. Germline CDR1 SGHVS, CDR2 FQNEAQ. The CDR3 loop reads CASSLEARTGGYTF. Written as DNA, the CDR3 is TGTGCCAGCAGCTTAGAGGCGAGGACAGGGGGCTACACCTTC.

The chain is built from TRBV9 and TRBJ2-2; 8 bases align to TRBD1. Germline trimming cut 0 bases from V and 7 bases from J; bases unmatched to any gene: 14. Germline V gives CDR1 SGDLS, CDR2 YYNGEE. CDR3 length: 18 amino acids. The CDR3 reads CASSVEGQGAFFIGELFF. CDR3 DNA: TGTGCCAGCAGCGTAGAGGGTCAGGGGGCGTTTTTTATCGGGGAGCTGTTTTTT.

The chain has TRBV21-1 and TRBJ1-4; the table's TRBD1 call for D was not verified on the DNA. TRBV21-1 is flagged as a pseudogene. The CDR3 extends over 18 amino acids. The CDR3 region is CASSKALVRVVTNEKLFF. The CDR3 bases are TGTGCCAGCAGCAAAGCGCTAGTCAGGGTGGTAACTAATGAAAAACTGTTTTTT.

J is TRBJ2-7 and V is TRBV7-6, with unresolved D. The CDR3 contains 12 residues. Trimming took 5 bases from V and 3 from J, leaving 8 bases between them. The germline CDR1 and CDR2 sequences are SGHVS and FNYEAQ. The CDR3 is CASSRSHYEQYF. CDR3 DNA sequence: TGTGCCAGCAGCCGCTCCCACTACGAGCAGTACTTC.

The chain links TRBV19 to TRBJ2-1; D is possibly TRBD2 (5 bases). Deletions cut 2 bases from V and 10 bases from J, with 21 bases between. Per the germline V gene, CDR1 is LNHDA and CDR2 is SQIVND (reference sequence). The CDR3 consists of 16 residues. The CDR3 region has the DNA TGTGCCAGTAGTATAATTGGGGAGTTGGGGAAAAGAGAGCAGTTCTTC. Translation gives CASSIIGELGKREQFF.

The J gene is TRBJ1-4, the V gene TRBV28; D is undetermined. The CDR3 contains 15 residues. V was trimmed by 3 bases and J by 5 bases, leaving 13 bases between them. Germline V gives CDR1 MDHEN, CDR2 SYDVKM. The CDR3 here is CASSLDPKGNEKLFF. The CDR3 DNA is TGTGCCAGCAGTTTGGACCCGAAAGGAAATGAAAAACTGTTTTTT.

This clone was counted only a few times. The chain recombines TRBV5-1 with TRBJ2-7; 8 bases map to TRBD1. Germline V lookup: CDR1 SGHRS, CDR2 YFSETQ. Trimming removed 3 bases from V and 3 bases from J; junction bases left unmatched: 5. The CDR3 covers 14 residues. The CDR3 sequence is CASSSGQGLYEQYF. CDR3 sequence (DNA): TGCGCCAGCAGCTCCGGACAGGGCCTCTACGAGCAGTACTTC.

This chain uses TRBV7-3 with TRBJ1-6; 8 positions agree with TRBD1. V lost 5 bases to trimming and J lost 5 bases; unmatched junction nucleotides: 2. In germline, CDR1 is SGHTA, CDR2 FQGTGA. The CDR3 sequence is 14 residues long. This chain's CDR3 is CASSPQGDNSPLHF. In DNA, the CDR3 is TGTGCCAGCAGCCCACAGGGGGATAATTCACCCCTCCACTTT. Full variable domain (remainder filled in from reference TRBV7-3 and TRBJ1-6): GAGVSQTPSNKVTEKGKYVELRCDPISGHTALYWYRQSLGQGPEFLIYFQGTGAADDSGLPNDRFFAVRPEGSVSTLKIQRTERGDSAVYLCASSPQGDNSPLHFGNGTRLTVT.

This chain connects TRBV7-9 to TRBJ2-6, with 10 bases matching TRBD1. After removal of 6 bases from V and 0 bases from J, the junction contained 8 bases not matched to a gene. This CDR3 comprises 18 residues. CDR1 SEHNR and CDR2 FQNEAQ come from the germline V gene (reference sequence). CDR3 nucleotide sequence: TGTGCCAGCAGGATCCGGGACAGGGGCTTCTCTGGGGCCAACGTCCTGACTTTC. It is translated as CASRIRDRGFSGANVLTF. Together with reference TRBV7-9 and TRBJ2-6, the CDR3 gives the full variable domain: DTGVSQNPRHKITKRGQNVTFRCDPISEHNRLYWYRQTLGQGPEFLTYFQNEAQLEKSRLLSDRFSAERPKGSFSTLEIQRTEQGDSAMYLCASRIRDRGFSGANVLTFGAGSRLTVL.

This chain joins TRBV7-8 and TRBJ2-3; D perhaps matches TRBD2 (5 bases). This CDR3 has 15 amino acids. The V and J ends lost 7 bases and 2 bases respectively, with 16 bases between them. Germline V gene lookup returns CDR1 SGHVS and CDR2 FQNEAQ. The CDR3 DNA reads TGTGCCAGCACCCCCCTAGCCTACAACACAGATACGCAGTATTTT. Its translation is CASTPLAYNTDTQYF.

V and J are TRBV28 and TRBJ1-4; possible D gene TRBD1, 5 bases. The CDR3 is 15 residues long. Trimming cost V 6 bases and J 7 bases, with 18 bases left between them. The V gene's germline CDR1 is MDHEN and CDR2 SYDVKM. CDR3 nucleotides: TGTGCCAGCAGGTTCGGGCCCGGGGGGGGTGAAAAACTGTTTTTT. This sequence encodes CASRFGPGGGEKLFF. Based on the CDR3 plus reference TRBV28 and TRBJ1-4, the full variable domain is DVKVTQSSRYLVKRTGEKVFLECVQDMDHENMFWYRQDPGLGLRLIYFSYDVKMKEKGDIPEGYSVSREKKERFSLILESASTNQTSMYLCASRFGPGGGEKLFFGSGTQLSVL.

This sequence joins TRBV5-4 and TRBJ1-1; the D is unclear. CDR1 and CDR2 (germline): SGHNT, YYREEE (reference sequence). V shed 2 bases and J shed 1 base, with 15 bases lying between them. This CDR3 has 16 residues. The CDR3, as DNA: TGTGCCAGCAGCTTTTCGTTCATTTCACGGAACACTGAAGCTTTCTTT. It encodes CASSFSFISRNTEAFF.

The chain links TRBV5-1 to TRBJ2-1, with D tentatively TRBD2 (5 bases). The V end lost 3 bases, the J end lost 6 bases, and 10 bases lay between the germline ends. CDR1 and CDR2 from the germline V gene are SGHRS and YFSETQ. The CDR3 is 13 residues long. CDR3 sequence reads: CASSSGEGNEQFF. DNA for the CDR3: TGCGCCAGCAGCTCTGGTGAGGGCAATGAGCAGTTCTTC.

The chain employs TRBV29-1 and TRBJ1-1; no clear D. Trimming shortened V by 8 bases and J by 4 bases, and 17 bases separated the two germline ends. This CDR3 is built from 13 residues. Per the germline V gene, CDR1 is SQVTM and CDR2 is ANQGSEA. The CDR3 spells CSHEMGFGTEAFF. In DNA form, the CDR3 reads TGCAGCCATGAGATGGGGTTTGGCACTGAAGCTTTCTTT. The whole variable domain, filled in from reference TRBV29-1 and TRBJ1-1, reads SAVISQKPSRDICQRGTSLTIQCQVDSQVTMMFWYRQQPGQSLTLIATANQGSEATYESGFVIDKFPISRPNLTFSTLTVSNMSPEDSSIYLCSHEMGFGTEAFFGQGTRLTVV.

The gene calls are TRBV4-2 and TRBJ1-1, with 8 bases identical to TRBD1. V was pared by 4 bases and J by 4 bases, with 2 bases of the junction left unmatched. CDR3 length: 13 amino acids. The germline gives CDR1 LGHNA, CDR2 YNFKEQ. CDR3 nucleotide sequence: TGTGCCAGCAGCCCCACAGGGGGCACTGAAGCTTTCTTT. Translated, it gives CASSPTGGTEAFF.

This clone was seen just once. The rearrangement joins TRBV4-1 to TRBJ1-5; D is possibly TRBD1 (6 bases). This CDR3 is 17 amino acids long. V gave up 0 bases and J gave up 1 base, with 13 bases separating them. Germline CDR1 reads MGHRA; CDR2 reads YSYEKL. In DNA, the CDR3 is TGCGCCAGCAGCCAAGAGGTCTCACAGGGAAGCAATCAGCCCCAGCATTTT. It yields the protein CASSQEVSQGSNQPQHF.